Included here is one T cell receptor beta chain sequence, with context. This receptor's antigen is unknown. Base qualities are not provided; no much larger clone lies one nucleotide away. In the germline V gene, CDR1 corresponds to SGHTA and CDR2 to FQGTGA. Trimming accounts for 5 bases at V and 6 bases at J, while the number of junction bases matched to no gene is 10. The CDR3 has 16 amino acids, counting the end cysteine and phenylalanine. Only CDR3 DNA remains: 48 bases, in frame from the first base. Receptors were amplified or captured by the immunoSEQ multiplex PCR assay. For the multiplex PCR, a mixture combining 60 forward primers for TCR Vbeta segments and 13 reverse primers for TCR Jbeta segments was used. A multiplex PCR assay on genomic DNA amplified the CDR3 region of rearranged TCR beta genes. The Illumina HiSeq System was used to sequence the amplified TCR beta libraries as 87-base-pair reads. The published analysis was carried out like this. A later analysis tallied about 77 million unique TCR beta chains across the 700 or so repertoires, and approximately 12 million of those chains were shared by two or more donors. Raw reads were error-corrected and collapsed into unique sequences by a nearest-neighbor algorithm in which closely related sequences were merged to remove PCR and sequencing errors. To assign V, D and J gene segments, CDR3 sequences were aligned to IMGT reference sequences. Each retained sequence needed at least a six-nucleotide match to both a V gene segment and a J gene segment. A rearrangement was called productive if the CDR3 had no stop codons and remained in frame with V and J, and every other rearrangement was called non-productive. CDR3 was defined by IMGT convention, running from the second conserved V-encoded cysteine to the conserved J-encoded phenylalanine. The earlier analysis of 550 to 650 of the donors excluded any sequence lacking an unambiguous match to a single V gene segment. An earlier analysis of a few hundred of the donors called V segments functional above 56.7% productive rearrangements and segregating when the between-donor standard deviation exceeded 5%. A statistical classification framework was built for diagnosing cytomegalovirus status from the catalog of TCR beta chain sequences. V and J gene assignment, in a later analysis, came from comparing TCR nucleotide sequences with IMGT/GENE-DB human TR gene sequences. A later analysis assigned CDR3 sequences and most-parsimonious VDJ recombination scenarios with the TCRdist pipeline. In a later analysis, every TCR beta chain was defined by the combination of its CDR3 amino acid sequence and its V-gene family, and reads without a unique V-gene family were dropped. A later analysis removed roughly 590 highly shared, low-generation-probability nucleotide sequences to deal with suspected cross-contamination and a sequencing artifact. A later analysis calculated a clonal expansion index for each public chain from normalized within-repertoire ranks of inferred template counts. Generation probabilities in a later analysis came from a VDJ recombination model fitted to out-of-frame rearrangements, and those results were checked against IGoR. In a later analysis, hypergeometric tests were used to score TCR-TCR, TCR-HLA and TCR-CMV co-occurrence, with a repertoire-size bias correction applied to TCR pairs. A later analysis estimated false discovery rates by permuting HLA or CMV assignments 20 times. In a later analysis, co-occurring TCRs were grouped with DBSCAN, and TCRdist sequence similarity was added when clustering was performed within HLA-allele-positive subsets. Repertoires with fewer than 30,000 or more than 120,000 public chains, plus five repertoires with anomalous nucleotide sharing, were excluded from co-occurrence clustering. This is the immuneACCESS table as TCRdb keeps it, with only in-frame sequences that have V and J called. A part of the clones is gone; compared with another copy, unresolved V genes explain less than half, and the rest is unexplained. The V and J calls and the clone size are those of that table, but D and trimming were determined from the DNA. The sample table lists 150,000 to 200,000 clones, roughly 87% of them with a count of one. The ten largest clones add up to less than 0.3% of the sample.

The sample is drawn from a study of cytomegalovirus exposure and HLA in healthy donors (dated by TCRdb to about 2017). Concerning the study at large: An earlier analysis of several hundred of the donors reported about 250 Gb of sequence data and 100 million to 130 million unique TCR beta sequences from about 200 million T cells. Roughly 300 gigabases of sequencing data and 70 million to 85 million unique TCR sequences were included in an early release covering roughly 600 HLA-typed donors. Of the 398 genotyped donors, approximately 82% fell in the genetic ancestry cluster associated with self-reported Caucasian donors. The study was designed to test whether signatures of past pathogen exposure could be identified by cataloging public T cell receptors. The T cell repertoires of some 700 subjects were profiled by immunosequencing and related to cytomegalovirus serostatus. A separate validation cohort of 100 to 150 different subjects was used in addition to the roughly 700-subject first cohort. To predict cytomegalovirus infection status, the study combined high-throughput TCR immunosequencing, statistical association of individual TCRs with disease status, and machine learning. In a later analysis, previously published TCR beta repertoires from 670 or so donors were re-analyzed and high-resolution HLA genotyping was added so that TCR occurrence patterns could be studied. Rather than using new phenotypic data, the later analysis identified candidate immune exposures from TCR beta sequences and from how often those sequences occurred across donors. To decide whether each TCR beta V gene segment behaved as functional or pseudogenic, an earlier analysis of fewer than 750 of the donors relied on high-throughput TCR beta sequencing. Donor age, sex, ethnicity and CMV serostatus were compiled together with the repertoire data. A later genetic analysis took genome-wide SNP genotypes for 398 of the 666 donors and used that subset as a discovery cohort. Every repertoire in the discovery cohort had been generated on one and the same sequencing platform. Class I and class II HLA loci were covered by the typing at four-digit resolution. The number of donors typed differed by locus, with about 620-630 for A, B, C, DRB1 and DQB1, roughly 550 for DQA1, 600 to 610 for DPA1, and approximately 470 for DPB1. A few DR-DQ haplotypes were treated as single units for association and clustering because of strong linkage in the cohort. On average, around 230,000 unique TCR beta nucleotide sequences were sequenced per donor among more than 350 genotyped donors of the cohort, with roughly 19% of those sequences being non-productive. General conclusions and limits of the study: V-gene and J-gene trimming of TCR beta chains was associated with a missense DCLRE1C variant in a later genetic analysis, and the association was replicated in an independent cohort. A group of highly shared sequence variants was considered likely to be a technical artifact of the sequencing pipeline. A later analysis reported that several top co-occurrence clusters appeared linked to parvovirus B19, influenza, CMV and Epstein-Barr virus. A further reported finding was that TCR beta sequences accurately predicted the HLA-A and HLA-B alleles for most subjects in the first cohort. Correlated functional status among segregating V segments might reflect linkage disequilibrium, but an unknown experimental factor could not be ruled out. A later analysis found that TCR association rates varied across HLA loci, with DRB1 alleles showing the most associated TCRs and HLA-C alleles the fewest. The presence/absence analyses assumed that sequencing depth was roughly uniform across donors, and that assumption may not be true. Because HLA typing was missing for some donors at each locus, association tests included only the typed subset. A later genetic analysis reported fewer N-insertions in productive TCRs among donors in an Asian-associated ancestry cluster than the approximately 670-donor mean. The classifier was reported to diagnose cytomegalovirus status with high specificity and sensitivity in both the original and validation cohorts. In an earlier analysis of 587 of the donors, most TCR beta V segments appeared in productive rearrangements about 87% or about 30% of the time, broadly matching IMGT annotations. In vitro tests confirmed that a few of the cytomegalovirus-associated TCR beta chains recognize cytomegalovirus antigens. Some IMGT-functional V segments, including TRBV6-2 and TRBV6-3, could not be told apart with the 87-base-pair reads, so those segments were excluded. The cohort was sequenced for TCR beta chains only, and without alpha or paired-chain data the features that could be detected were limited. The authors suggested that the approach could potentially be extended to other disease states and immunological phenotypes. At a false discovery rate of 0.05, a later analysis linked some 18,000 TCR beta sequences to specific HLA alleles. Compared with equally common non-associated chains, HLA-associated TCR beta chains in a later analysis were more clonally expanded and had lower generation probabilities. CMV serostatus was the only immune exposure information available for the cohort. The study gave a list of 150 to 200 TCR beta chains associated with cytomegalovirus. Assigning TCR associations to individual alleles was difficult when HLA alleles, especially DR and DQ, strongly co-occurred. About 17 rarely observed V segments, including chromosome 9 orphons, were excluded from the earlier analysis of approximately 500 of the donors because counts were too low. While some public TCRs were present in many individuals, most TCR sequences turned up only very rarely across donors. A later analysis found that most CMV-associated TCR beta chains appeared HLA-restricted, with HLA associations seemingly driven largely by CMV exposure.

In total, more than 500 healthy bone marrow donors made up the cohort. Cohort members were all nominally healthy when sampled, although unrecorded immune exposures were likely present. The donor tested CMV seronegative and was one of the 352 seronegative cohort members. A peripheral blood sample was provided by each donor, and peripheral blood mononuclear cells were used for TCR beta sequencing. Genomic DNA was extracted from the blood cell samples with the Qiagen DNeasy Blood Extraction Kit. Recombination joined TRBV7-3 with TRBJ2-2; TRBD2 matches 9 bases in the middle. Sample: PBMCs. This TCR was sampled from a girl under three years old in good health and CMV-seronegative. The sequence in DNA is TGTGCCAGCAGCCCGACGGGACTAGCATCTTCCGGGGAGCTGTTTTTT. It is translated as CASSPTGLASSGELFF.